Listed here is a single TCR beta chain. Its target antigen remains unknown. The sample holds no much larger clone one base away, and base qualities are not on file. The sample comes from a study of T cells in localized non-small cell lung cancer (dated by TCRdb to 2018 to 2020). Broadly, across the study: The study analyzed T cell repertoires of 200 to 250 early-stage NSCLC patients, comparing tumors and uninvolved tumor-adjacent lungs. The mean age of the NSCLC patients was roughly 70 years, with 130 or so men and around 100 women. All 240 or so NSCLC patients in the cohort were treatment-naive and had localized lung tumors that were resected.

At diagnosis, peripheral blood, uninvolved tumor-adjacent lung and tumor were collected and were preserved as a mix of fresh-frozen and FFPE material. For TCR repertoire profiling, the blood samples were analyzed as peripheral blood mononuclear cells. What the study reported, not specific to this receptor: A median of roughly 56 of the top 100 tumor clones were detected in paired uninvolved adjacent lung, and 28 of these tumor clones were also found among the top 100 clones of the paired uninvolved adjacent lung. Because multi-region sequencing of the tumors was not done, intratumor heterogeneity could not be ruled out. Because of the exploratory design, TCR variables were selected using unadjusted p-values without false-discovery rate correction. Longer overall survival was associated with higher T cell density in blood, whereas shorter survival was associated with higher clonality in adjacent lung. Uninvolved tumor-adjacent lung showed the highest T cell clonality, higher than tumor, which suggests more focused antigenic responses in the uninvolved tumor-adjacent lung.

The immunoSEQ Assay was used to sequence TCR beta CDR3 regions from DNA. The original pipeline was this. T cell density was computed as TCR beta template counts normalized to usable DNA estimated by amplifying housekeeping genes. Using the preseqR package, richness was estimated by extrapolating to 120,000 templates for tissue samples and 400,000 templates for PBMC samples. Clonality was taken to be one minus Pielou's evenness. Tissue-enriched TCRs were identified by differential abundance testing using productive amino-acid clonotypes, minimum total count 5 and alpha 0.1. The Jaccard Index and the Morisita Overlap Index were used to measure how much the repertoires overlapped between compartments. GLIPH clustered TCR beta CDR3s with public tetramer-defined viral CDR3s; viral motifs required at least three viral sequences plus V-gene enrichment. In its TCRdb copy, this immuneACCESS table keeps in-frame sequences only and misses some clones. Where compared with another copy, unresolved V genes explain less than half of these, and the others have no known cause. That table supplies the V and J calls and clone size; D and trimming were determined from the DNA. The sample table records roughly 35,000 clones; 85% to 95% of these occur just once. The ten biggest clones cover 12% of the sample.

There are 14 amino acids in the CDR3, from cysteine to phenylalanine inclusive. Just CDR3 DNA is preserved here, 42 bases in frame from base 1. The germline V gene encodes CDR1 MDHEN and CDR2 SYDVKM. V was cut back by 4 bases and J by 3 bases, leaving a gap of 10 bases between them. The chain is encoded by TRBV28 joined to TRBJ2-1, with TRBD2 as a weak D call on 5 bases. The specimen comprised peripheral blood mononuclear cells, sampled before any cancer treatment. The receptor was isolated from a female donor over 55 with stage II lung adenocarcinoma. The base sequence is TGTGCCAGCAGTTCTGGGAGAAGCTACAATGAGCAGTTCTTC. This codes for CASSSGRSYNEQFF. With all but the CDR3 taken from the reference TRBV28 and TRBJ2-1 genes, the full variable domain is: DVKVTQSSRYLVKRTGEKVFLECVQDMDHENMFWYRQDPGLGLRLIYFSYDVKMKEKGDIPEGYSVSREKKERFSLILESASTNQTSMYLCASSSGRSYNEQFFGPGTRLTVL.